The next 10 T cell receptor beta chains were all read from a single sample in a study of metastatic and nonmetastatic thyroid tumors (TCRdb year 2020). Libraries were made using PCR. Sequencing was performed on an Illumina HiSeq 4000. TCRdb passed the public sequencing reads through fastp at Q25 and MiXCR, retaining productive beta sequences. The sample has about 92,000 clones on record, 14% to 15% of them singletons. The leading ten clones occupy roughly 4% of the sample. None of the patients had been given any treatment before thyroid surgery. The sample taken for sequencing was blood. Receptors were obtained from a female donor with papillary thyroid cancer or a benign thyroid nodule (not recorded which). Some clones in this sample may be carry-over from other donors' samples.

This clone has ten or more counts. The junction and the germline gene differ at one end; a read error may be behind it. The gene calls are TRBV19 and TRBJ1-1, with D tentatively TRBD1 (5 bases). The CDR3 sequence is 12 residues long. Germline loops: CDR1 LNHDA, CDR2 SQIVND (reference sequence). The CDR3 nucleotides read TGTGCCGGTAGGGACCAGAACACTGAAGCTTTCTTT. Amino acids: CAGRDQNTEAFF.

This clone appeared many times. The CDR3 DNA sequence: TGCAGTGCTTCCCCCTCGCGGGGTATCGGGGGCTACACCTTC. Translation gives CSASPSRGIGGYTF. The V gene is TRBV20-1, the J gene TRBJ1-2; D unresolved. CDR3 size: 14 residues. Germline CDR1 DFQATT, CDR2 SNEGSKA (reference sequence). The V end was cut by 5 bases, the J end by 8 bases, with 21 bases between.

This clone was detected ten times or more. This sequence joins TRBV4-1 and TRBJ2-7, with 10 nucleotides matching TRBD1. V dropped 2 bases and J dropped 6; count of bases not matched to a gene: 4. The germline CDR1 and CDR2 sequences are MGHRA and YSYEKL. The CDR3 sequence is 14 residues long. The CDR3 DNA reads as TGCGCCAGCAGCCAACGGGACAGGGGAACCGAGCAGTACTTC. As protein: CASSQRDRGTEQYF.

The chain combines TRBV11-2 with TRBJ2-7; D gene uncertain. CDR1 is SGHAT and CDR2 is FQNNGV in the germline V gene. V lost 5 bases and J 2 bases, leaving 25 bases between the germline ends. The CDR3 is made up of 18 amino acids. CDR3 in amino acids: CASSPFGNRYGFAYEQYF. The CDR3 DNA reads TGTGCCAGCAGCCCCTTTGGGAACAGATACGGGTTCGCCTACGAGCAGTACTTC.

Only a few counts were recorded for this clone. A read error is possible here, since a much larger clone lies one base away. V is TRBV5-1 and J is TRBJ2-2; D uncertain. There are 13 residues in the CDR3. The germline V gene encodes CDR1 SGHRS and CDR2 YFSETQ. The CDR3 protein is CASSPVNNGELFF. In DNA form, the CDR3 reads TGCGCCAGCAGCCCGGTGAACAACGGGGAGCTGTTTTTT.

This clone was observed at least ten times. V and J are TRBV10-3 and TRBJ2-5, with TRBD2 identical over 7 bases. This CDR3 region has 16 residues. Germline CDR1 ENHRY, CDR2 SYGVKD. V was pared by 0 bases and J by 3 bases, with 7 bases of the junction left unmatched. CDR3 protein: CAISESLAGREETQYF. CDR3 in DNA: TGTGCCATCAGTGAGTCTCTTGCGGGGAGGGAAGAGACCCAGTACTTC.

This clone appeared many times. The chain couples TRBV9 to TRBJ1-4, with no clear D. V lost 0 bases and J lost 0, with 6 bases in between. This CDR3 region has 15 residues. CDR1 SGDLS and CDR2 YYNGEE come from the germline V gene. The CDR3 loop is CASSVGGSTNEKLFF. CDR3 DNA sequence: TGTGCCAGCAGCGTAGGTGGGTCAACTAATGAAAAACTGTTTTTT.

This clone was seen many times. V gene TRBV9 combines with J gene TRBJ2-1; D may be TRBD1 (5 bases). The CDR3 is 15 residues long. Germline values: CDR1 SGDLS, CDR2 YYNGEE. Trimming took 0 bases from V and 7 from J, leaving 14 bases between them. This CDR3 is CASSVEGRLSNEQFF. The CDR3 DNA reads TGTGCCAGCAGCGTAGAGGGGCGATTAAGTAATGAGCAGTTCTTC. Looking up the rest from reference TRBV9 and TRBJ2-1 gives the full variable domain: DSGVTQTPKHLITATGQRVTLRCSPRSGDLSVYWYQQSLDQGLQFLIQYYNGEERAKGNILERFSAQQFPDLHSELNLSSLELGDSALYFCASSVEGRLSNEQFFGPGTRLTVL.

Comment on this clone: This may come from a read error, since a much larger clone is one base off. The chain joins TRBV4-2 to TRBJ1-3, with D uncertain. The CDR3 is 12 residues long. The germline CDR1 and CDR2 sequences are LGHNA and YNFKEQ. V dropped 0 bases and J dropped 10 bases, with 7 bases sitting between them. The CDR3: CASSQEGETIYF. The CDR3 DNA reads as TGTGCCAGCAGCCAAGAGGGAGAAACCATATATTTT.

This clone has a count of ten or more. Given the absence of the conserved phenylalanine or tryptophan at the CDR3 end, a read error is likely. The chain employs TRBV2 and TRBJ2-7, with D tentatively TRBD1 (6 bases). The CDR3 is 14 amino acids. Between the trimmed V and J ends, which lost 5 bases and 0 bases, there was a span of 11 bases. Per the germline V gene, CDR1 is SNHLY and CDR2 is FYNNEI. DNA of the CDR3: TGTGCCAGCAGTTGGGACAAGAGCTCCTACGAGCAGTACCTC. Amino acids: CASSWDKSSYEQYL.